These 30 T cell receptor beta chains originate from one sample sequenced in a study of cytomegalovirus exposure and HLA in healthy donors. PCR involved 60 Vbeta and 13 Jbeta primers. The protocol was immunoSEQ multiplex PCR, while the TCRdb copy is restricted to in-frame clones and leaves out a portion. The profile shows some 200,000 clones, 84% of them singletons. The specimen sequenced was PBMCs. These receptors came from a woman aged 45-60 years in good health and CMV-seropositive.

V and J are TRBV9 and TRBJ2-1, with D uncertain. This CDR3 region has 15 residues. The germline V and J ends were trimmed by 4 bases and 8 bases, with 19 bases remaining between them. Germline assignment: CDR1 SGDLS and CDR2 YYNGEE. The CDR3 nucleotides read TGTGCCAGCAGCTTAAGACCCACTAAGTCGGATGAGCAGTTCTTC. This codes for CASSLRPTKSDEQFF.

The CDR3 DNA sequence: TGTGCCAGCAGCCTAGGACAGGGGGCGCTTAACACTGAAGCTTTCTTT. Protein product: CASSLGQGALNTEAFF. The rearrangement uses TRBV11-2 and TRBJ1-1, with 11 positions matching TRBD1. Germline lookup yields CDR1 SGHAT and CDR2 FQNNGV. The CDR3 totals 16 residues. V trimming: 5 bases; J trimming: 2 bases; junction bases outside the gene matches: 7. Complete variable domain (other parts from reference TRBV11-2 and TRBJ1-1): EAGVAQSPRYKIIEKRQSVAFWCNPISGHATLYWYQQILGQGPKLLIQFQNNGVVDDSQLPKDRFSAERLKGVDSTLKIQPAKLEDSAVYLCASSLGQGALNTEAFFGQGTRLTVV.

This chain connects TRBV6-1 to TRBJ1-6; D is ambiguous. CDR3 length: 15 residues. V was clipped by 8 bases and J by 0 bases, with 11 bases between them. Germline assignment: CDR1 MNHNS and CDR2 SASEGT. CDR3 sequence reads: CASETGSSYNSPLHF. As DNA, the CDR3 is TGTGCCAGCGAGACTGGGAGCTCCTATAATTCACCCCTCCACTTT.

A few counts support this clone. The CDR3: CASVAVSSYNEQFF. The CDR3, as DNA: TGTGCCAGCGTAGCGGTAAGCTCCTACAATGAGCAGTTCTTC. V is TRBV7-9 and J is TRBJ2-1, with D perhaps TRBD2 (6 bases). Trimming removed 8 bases from V and 0 bases from J, with 11 bases in between. The germline V gene encodes CDR1 SEHNR and CDR2 FQNEAQ (reference sequence). CDR3 length equals 14 residues.

This sequence joins TRBV18 and TRBJ1-1, with a possible D match to TRBD1 (6 bases). The CDR3 totals 16 residues. CDR1 and CDR2 from the germline V gene are KGHSH and LQKENI. Trimming took off 4 bases at V and 3 bases at J, with 18 bases between the two ends. The CDR3 DNA is TGTGCCAGCTCACGGATAACAGGGACAATAGACACTGAAGCTTTCTTT. Protein sequence: CASSRITGTIDTEAFF. Variable domain in full (rest from reference TRBV18 and TRBJ1-1): NAGVMQNPRHLVRRRGQEARLRCSPMKGHSHVYWYRQLPEEGLKFMVYLQKENIIDESGMPKERFSAEFPKEGPSILRIQQVVRGDSAAYFCASSRITGTIDTEAFFGQGTRLTVV.

The chain employs TRBV11-2 and TRBJ1-5, with 9 bases that match TRBD1. The ends lost 2 bases at V and 7 bases at J; junction bases unmatched: 12. The CDR3 totals 17 residues. CDR1 SGHAT and CDR2 FQNNGV come from the germline V gene. CDR3 DNA sequence: TGTGCCAGCAGCTTATACGGTTCCGGGACAGGGAGACAGCCCCAGCATTTT. Amino acid sequence: CASSLYGSGTGRQPQHF. The complete variable domain, with remaining parts taken from reference TRBV11-2 and TRBJ1-5, reads EAGVAQSPRYKIIEKRQSVAFWCNPISGHATLYWYQQILGQGPKLLIQFQNNGVVDDSQLPKDRFSAERLKGVDSTLKIQPAKLEDSAVYLCASSLYGSGTGRQPQHFGDGTRLSIL.

The chain is built from TRBV27 and TRBJ2-3; TRBD2 agrees at 8 bases. V shed 6 bases and J 1 base; nucleotides not matched to a gene: 3. The CDR3 is made up of 14 amino acids. Looked up from germline, CDR1 is MNHEY and CDR2 is SMNVEV (reference sequence). CDR3 residues: CASRVTSGTDTQYF. The CDR3 DNA reads TGTGCCAGCAGGGTGACTAGCGGCACAGATACGCAGTATTTT.

This clone was recorded once. One end of the junction varies from germline; a read error may be responsible. The chain joins TRBV13 to TRBJ2-7, with D perhaps TRBD1 (6 bases). This CDR3 has 14 amino acids. CDR1 is PRHDT and CDR2 is FYEKMQ in the germline V gene (reference sequence). CDR3 nucleotides: TGTGCCAGCAGCTTAGGCCAGGGGTCCTGCGAGCAGTACTTC. Protein: CASSLGQGSCEQYF.

With respect to this clone: One end of the junction fails to match germline, which may point to a read error. This chain links TRBV5-1 with TRBJ2-3; 7 bases agree with TRBD1. The CDR3 loop spans 12 amino acids. Germline CDR1 is SGHRS and CDR2 is YFSETQ. For the CDR3, the DNA is TGCGCCAGCAGCTTGGACTATCAGGACAGGCTCTTT. It codes for CASSLDYQDRLF.

The V gene is TRBV7-9, the J gene TRBJ2-7, with D maybe TRBD2 (5 bases). CDR1 is SEHNR, CDR2 FQNEAQ, per germline (reference sequence). V lost 1 base and J 6 bases, leaving 10 bases between the germline ends. CDR3 length: 13 amino acids. The CDR3 DNA reads as TGTGCCAGCAGCTTAGTAACCAGCGGCGAGCAGTACTTC. Protein product: CASSLVTSGEQYF.

This rearrangement joins TRBV5-1 to TRBJ2-1; a possible D gene is TRBD1 (5 bases). Germline lookup yields CDR1 SGHRS and CDR2 YFSETQ. This CDR3 spans 18 amino acids. V lost 0 bases and J 0 bases, leaving 16 bases between the germline ends. DNA for the CDR3: TGCGCCAGCAGCTTGGCCCCGCAGGGAAGCGCCTCCTACAATGAGCAGTTCTTC. Translated: CASSLAPQGSASYNEQFF.

The chain recombines TRBV5-1 with TRBJ2-5; D remains unclear. From germline, CDR1 is SGHRS and CDR2 YFSETQ. Trimming left V 5 bases short and J 2 bases short, with 4 bases between. The CDR3 loop spans 11 amino acids. This CDR3 reads CASSLQETQYF. The CDR3 DNA is TGCGCCAGCAGTTTACAAGAGACCCAGTACTTC.

CDR3: CASKNGGVEDYGYTF. The DNA of the CDR3 is TGTGCCAGCAAGAACGGGGGGGTGGAGGACTATGGCTACACCTTC. This chain uses TRBV28 with TRBJ1-2, with D possibly matching TRBD1 (5 bases). The CDR3 has 15 residues. CDR1 is MDHEN and CDR2 is SYDVKM in the germline V gene. Trimming shortened V by 7 bases and J by 3 bases, and 18 bases separated the two germline ends.

The J gene is TRBJ2-4, the V gene TRBV7-9; D may be TRBD1 (6 bases). V lost 3 bases and J lost 2, with 20 bases in between. Germline CDR1 SEHNR, CDR2 FQNEAQ (reference sequence). The CDR3 loop spans 18 amino acids. CDR3 sequence: CASSFDLGQPGTKNIQYF. CDR3 DNA: TGTGCCAGCAGCTTCGACCTAGGACAGCCCGGGACCAAAAACATTCAGTACTTC.

The rearrangement links TRBV7-2 to TRBJ2-3, with 8 nucleotides matching TRBD2. This CDR3 is 13 amino acids long. The germline V gene encodes CDR1 SGHTA and CDR2 FQGNSA. J lost 7 bases, V lost 8 bases, and 8 bases had no gene match. CDR3 DNA sequence: TGTGCCAGCGGATCGGGGGGGCGAAATACGCAGTATTTT. Translated, it gives CASGSGGRNTQYF.

The chain uses TRBV19 and TRBJ2-5; TRBD2 might be the D (6 bases). This CDR3 spans 16 amino acids. V lost 3 bases, J lost 3 bases, and 17 bases lay in between. CDR1 LNHDA and CDR2 SQIVND come from the germline V gene (reference sequence). This CDR3 is CASSMAPGGSKETQYF. The CDR3 coding sequence is TGTGCCAGTAGTATGGCTCCAGGAGGGTCCAAAGAGACCCAGTACTTC.

The chain is built from TRBV2 and TRBJ2-7, with unresolved D. With 6 bases removed from V and 3 bases from J, the gap between germline ends came to 6 bases. Germline V gives CDR1 SNHLY, CDR2 FYNNEI. The CDR3 totals 11 residues. The CDR3 sequence is CASRSYYEQYF. The CDR3 DNA is TGTGCCAGCAGGTCTTACTACGAGCAGTACTTC.

The chain couples TRBV4-3 to TRBJ2-7, with 9 bases matching TRBD1. Losses at the gene ends were 0 bases for V and 6 bases for J; bases not matched to a gene: 9. The germline gives CDR1 LGHNA, CDR2 YSLEER. The CDR3 contains 16 residues. As DNA, the CDR3 is TGCGCCAGCAGCCAAGACGTCCCGGGACAGGGAGTCGAGCAGTACTTC. It is translated as CASSQDVPGQGVEQYF.

Of note for this clone: Distinct nucleotide sequences in the sample also encode this CDR3. The chain carries TRBV14 and TRBJ2-7; possible D gene TRBD1, 5 bases. Germline values: CDR1 SGHDN, CDR2 FVKESK. The length of the CDR3 is 13 residues. V lost 1 base to trimming and J lost 4 bases, with 8 bases between them. The CDR3 loop is CASSQATGYEQYF. The CDR3 DNA sequence: TGTGCCAGCAGCCAAGCTACAGGATACGAGCAGTACTTC.

The chain is built from TRBV4-3 and TRBJ2-5; tentative D call: TRBD2 (5 bases). This CDR3 has 15 amino acids. The V end was cut by 0 bases, the J end by 2 bases, with 10 bases between. CDR1 is LGHNA and CDR2 is YSLEER in the germline V gene. CDR3 coding DNA: TGCGCCAGCAGCCAAGATCCGGGCGGGCAAGAGACCCAGTACTTC. Translating gives CASSQDPGGQETQYF.

The genes are TRBV7-6 and TRBJ1-2, with 7 nucleotides matching TRBD1. Per germline, CDR1 SGHVS and CDR2 FNYEAQ. This CDR3 comprises 14 residues. Trimming removed 6 bases from V and 4 bases from J; junction bases left unmatched: 8. The chain's CDR3 is CASSPGAGGYGYTF. CDR3 nucleotide sequence: TGTGCCAGCAGTCCGGGAGCAGGGGGCTATGGCTACACCTTC.

The CDR3 DNA reads as TGTGCCAGCAGGGTCACCGGGACAGGGGGCTACGAGCAGTACTTC. Translating it yields CASRVTGTGGYEQYF. The chain recombines TRBV6-1 with TRBJ2-7, with TRBD1 identical over 11 bases. With V trimmed by 6 bases and J by 3 bases, 7 bases remained unmatched. Per the germline V gene, CDR1 is MNHNS and CDR2 is SASEGT. The CDR3 totals 15 residues.

The chain links TRBV2 to TRBJ1-3, with D uncertain. Trimming stripped 6 bases from V and 4 bases from J, with 13 bases between. This CDR3 region has 14 residues. Germline lookup yields CDR1 SNHLY and CDR2 FYNNEI. Here the CDR3 DNA reads TGTGCCAGCAGCCTACTCCAGGTCGGAAACACCATATATTTT. Its protein is CASSLLQVGNTIYF.

This clone was observed a few times. The chain joins TRBV7-2 to TRBJ2-3, with a tentative D call TRBD1 (5 bases). The V end was cut by 3 bases, the J end by 0 bases, with 10 bases between. CDR1 is SGHTA and CDR2 is FQGNSA in the germline V gene. The CDR3 extends over 15 amino acids. The CDR3 here is CASSFGQDSTDTQYF. CDR3 bases: TGTGCCAGCAGCTTCGGACAAGATAGCACAGATACGCAGTATTTT.

This clone was observed a handful of times. The chain joins TRBV15 to TRBJ2-5; TRBD2 aligns across 15 bases. The CDR3 runs 17 residues. In germline, CDR1 is LNHNV, CDR2 YYDKDF (reference sequence). The V gene end was trimmed by 5 bases and the J gene end by 1 base; junction bases not matched to a gene: 5. CDR3 sequence reads: CATSPGLAGGGQETQYF. CDR3 sequence (DNA): TGTGCCACCAGCCCGGGACTAGCGGGGGGTGGCCAAGAGACCCAGTACTTC.

The V call is TRBV4-3, the J call TRBJ1-5, with unresolved D. V was pared by 0 bases and J by 7 bases, with 7 bases between. The CDR3 is 13 residues long. Per the germline V gene, CDR1 is LGHNA and CDR2 is YSLEER. In nucleotides, the CDR3 is TGCGCCAGCAGCCAAGATCTACTGCAGCCCCAGCATTTT. Protein: CASSQDLLQPQHF.

The chain links TRBV19 to TRBJ2-6; 7 bases map to TRBD2. CDR1 and CDR2 (germline): LNHDA, SQIVND (reference sequence). After removal of 3 bases from V and 2 bases from J, the junction contained 4 bases not matched to a gene. The CDR3 contains 16 residues. The CDR3 spells CASSIGRLAGANVLTF. DNA for the CDR3: TGTGCCAGTAGTATCGGGAGGCTCGCTGGGGCCAACGTCCTGACTTTC.

This chain joins TRBV4-2 and TRBJ1-1; 8 nucleotides match TRBD1. This CDR3 region has 15 residues. V gave up 5 bases and J gave up 0 bases; unmatched junction bases: 5. Germline lookup yields CDR1 LGHNA and CDR2 YNFKEQ. The CDR3 DNA reads as TGTGCCAGCAGCTTGCCGGGACAGGTGAACACTGAAGCTTTCTTT. Translated: CASSLPGQVNTEAFF.

CDR3 in amino acids: CASSQDQGVSGELFF. CDR3 sequence (DNA): TGTGCCAGCAGCCAAGATCAAGGGGTCAGTGGGGAGCTGTTTTTT. The V gene is TRBV14, the J gene TRBJ2-2, with D maybe TRBD1 (5 bases). The germline CDR1 and CDR2 sequences are SGHDN and FVKESK. Trimming took off 0 bases at V and 8 bases at J, with 13 bases between the two ends. The CDR3 consists of 15 residues. Complete variable domain (other parts from reference TRBV14 and TRBJ2-2): EAGVTQFPSHSVIEKGQTVTLRCDPISGHDNLYWYRRVMGKEIKFLLHFVKESKQDESGMPNNRFLAERTGGTYSTLKVQPAELEDSGVYFCASSQDQGVSGELFFGEGSRLTVL.

The table lists this clone with a few counts. The chain recombines TRBV18 with TRBJ1-3; D is ambiguous. V gave up 2 bases and J gave up 4 bases, with 6 bases separating them. The CDR3 loop spans 13 amino acids. Germline-derived CDR1 and CDR2 are KGHSH and LQKENI. CDR3 region: CASSPWAGNTIYF. DNA of the CDR3: TGTGCCAGCTCACCATGGGCCGGAAACACCATATATTTT.